The T cell receptor (beta chain) described here comes from a study of cytomegalovirus exposure and HLA in healthy donors. Comment on this clone: Its target is unknown.

TCRdb keeps only in-frame clones here, not all; method: immunoSEQ multiplex PCR. The data show around 220,000 clones, with approximately 86% seen just once and 2.9% held by the top ten. The donors were members of the validation cohort comprising over 90 subjects, separate from the roughly 640-subject first cohort. In germline, CDR1 is KGHSH, CDR2 LQKENI. The CDR3 runs 15 residues. Trimming took 2 bases from V and 4 from J, leaving 14 bases between them. Study-level points and caveats: The investigators catalogued 150 to 200 TCR beta chains as cytomegalovirus-associated. Most TCR sequences showed up rarely, but some public TCRs showed up in many donors.

The J gene is TRBJ1-1, the V gene TRBV18, with D perhaps matching TRBD1 (6 bases). Sequencing was done on a sample of PBMCs. The clonotype originates from a woman aged 18-29 years in good health and CMV-seronegative. CDR3 region: CASSPGVGGVTEAFF. The CDR3 DNA is TGTGCCAGCTCACCAGGCGTAGGGGGTGTCACTGAAGCTTTCTTT.